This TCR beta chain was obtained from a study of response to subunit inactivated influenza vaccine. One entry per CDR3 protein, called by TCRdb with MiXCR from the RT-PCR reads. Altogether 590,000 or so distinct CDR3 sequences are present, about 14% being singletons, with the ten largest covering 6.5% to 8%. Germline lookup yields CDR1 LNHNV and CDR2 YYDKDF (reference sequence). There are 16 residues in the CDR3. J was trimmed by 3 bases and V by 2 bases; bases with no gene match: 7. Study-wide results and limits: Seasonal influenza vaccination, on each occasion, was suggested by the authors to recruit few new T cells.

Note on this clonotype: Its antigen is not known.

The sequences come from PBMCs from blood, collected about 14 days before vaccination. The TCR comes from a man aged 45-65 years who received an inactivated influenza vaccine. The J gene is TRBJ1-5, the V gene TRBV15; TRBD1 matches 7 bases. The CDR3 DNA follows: TGTGCCACCAGCAGATCCGCAGGGGGGTCCAATCAGCCCCAGCATTTT. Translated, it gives CATSRSAGGSNQPQHF.